The clone carrying this T cell receptor beta chain has at least ten counts. The data were obtained in a study of human T cells and chemical hapten exposure. Across the study: 2% DPC was applied to 2 cm by 2 cm of upper inner arm skin for sensitization. Read at 6 days, the patch tests placed 0.01% DPC on the upper back.

This sample's time point: pre-sensitization, week 0. Treatment denoted: therapeutic diphenylcyclopropenone sensitization with weekly scalp DPC. Every donor had alopecia and was 18 to 70 years old; all were suitable for DPC. The length of the CDR3 is 15 residues. The trim removed 5 bases at V and 2 bases at J, leaving 8 bases unmatched. Looked up from germline, CDR1 is SGHRS and CDR2 is YFSETQ. One entry per CDR3 protein results from TCRdb running MiXCR on the RACE reads. The sample holds more than 250,000 distinct CDR3 sequences, 7.5% to 10% seen once. The clonotype was recovered from a woman in her thirties or forties with alopecia areata. Some clones in this sample may be carry-over from other donors' samples. The sample consisted of whole blood, taken in connection with sensitization to the hapten diphenylcyclopropenone (DPC). This sequence joins TRBV5-1 and TRBJ2-7; 9 nucleotides agree with TRBD1. Here the CDR3 reads CASSAGGTGTYEQYF. The DNA for the CDR3 is TGCGCCAGCAGTGCCGGAGGGACAGGGACCTACGAGCAGTACTTC.